This paragraph reports one T cell receptor (beta chain). This sample was taken from a study of T cell responses to AZD1222 COVID-19 vaccine. Using immunoSEQ multiplex PCR, the repertoire was profiled, and TCRdb retains in-frame clones only, with some absent. The sample lists some 150,000 clones, 90% occurring once. V shed 5 bases and J 3 bases; nucleotides not matched to a gene: 9. This CDR3 region has 16 residues. The V gene's germline CDR1 is SGHAT and CDR2 FQNNGV. This sequence originates from an adult in good health. Sample: peripheral blood, taken on day 0 of AZD1222 vaccination. The genes are TRBV11-2 and TRBJ2-3; 9 positions agree with TRBD1. In DNA, the CDR3 is TGTGCCAGCAGCCAGAGACAGGGGGGAATGACAGATACGCAGTATTTT. Its protein product is CASSQRQGGMTDTQYF.